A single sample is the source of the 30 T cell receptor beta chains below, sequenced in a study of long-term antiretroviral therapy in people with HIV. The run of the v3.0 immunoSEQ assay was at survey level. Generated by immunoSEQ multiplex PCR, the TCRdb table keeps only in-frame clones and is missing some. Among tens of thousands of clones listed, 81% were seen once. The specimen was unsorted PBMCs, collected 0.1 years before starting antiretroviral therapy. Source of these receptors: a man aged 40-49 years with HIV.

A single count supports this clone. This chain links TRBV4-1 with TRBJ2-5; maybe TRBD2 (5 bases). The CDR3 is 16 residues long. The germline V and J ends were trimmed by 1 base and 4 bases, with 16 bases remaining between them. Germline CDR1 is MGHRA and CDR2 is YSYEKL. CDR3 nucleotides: TGCGCCAGCAGCCAAGTGCCCGCGGGTAACTTAGAGACCCAGTACTTC. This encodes CASSQVPAGNLETQYF.

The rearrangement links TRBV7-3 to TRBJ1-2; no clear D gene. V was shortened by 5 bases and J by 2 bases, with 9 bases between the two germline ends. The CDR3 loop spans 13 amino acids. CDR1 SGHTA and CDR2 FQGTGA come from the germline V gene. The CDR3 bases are TGTGCCAGCAGCCAGACACCGAACTATGGCTACACCTTC. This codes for CASSQTPNYGYTF.

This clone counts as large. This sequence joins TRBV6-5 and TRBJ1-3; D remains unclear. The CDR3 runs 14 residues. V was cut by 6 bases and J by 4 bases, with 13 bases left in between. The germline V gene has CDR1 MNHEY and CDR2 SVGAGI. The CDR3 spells CASSLLSRGNTIYF. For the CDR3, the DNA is TGTGCCAGCAGCCTCCTGTCGCGGGGAAACACCATATATTTT.

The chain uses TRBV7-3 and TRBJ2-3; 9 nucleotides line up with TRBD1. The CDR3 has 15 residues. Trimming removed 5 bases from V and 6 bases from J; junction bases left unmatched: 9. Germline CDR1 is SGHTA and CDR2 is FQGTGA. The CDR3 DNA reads TGTGCCAGCAGCCCGGGGACAGGGTTTTTGGATACGCAGTATTTT. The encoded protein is CASSPGTGFLDTQYF.

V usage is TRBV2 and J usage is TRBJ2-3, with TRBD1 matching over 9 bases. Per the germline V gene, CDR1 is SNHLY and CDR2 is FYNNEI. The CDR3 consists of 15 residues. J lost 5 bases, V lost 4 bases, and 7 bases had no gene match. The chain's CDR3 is CASSGTGAGGDTQYF. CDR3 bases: TGTGCCAGCAGTGGGACAGGGGCCGGGGGAGATACGCAGTATTTT.

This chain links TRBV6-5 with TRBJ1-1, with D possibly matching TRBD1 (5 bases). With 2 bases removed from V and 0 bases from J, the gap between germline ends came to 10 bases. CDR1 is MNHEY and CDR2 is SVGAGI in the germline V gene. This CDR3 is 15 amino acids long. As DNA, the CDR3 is TGTGCCAGCAGTTACCGGGACGTCATGAACACTGAAGCTTTCTTT. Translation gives CASSYRDVMNTEAFF.

Written as DNA, the CDR3 is TGTGCCTGGAGTGAAACATGGGATCAGCCCCAGCATTTT. Protein product: CAWSETWDQPQHF. The genes are TRBV30 and TRBJ1-5; unclear D gene. Looked up from germline, CDR1 is GTSNPN and CDR2 is SVGIG (reference sequence). CDR3 length: 13 amino acids. Trimming took 1 base from V and 5 from J, leaving 9 bases between them.

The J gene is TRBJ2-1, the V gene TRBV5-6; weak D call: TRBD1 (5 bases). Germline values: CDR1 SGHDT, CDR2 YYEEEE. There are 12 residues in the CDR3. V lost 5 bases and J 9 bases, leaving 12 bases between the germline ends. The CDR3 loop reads CASRGQPGEQFF. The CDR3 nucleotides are TGTGCCAGCAGGGGGCAGCCCGGTGAGCAGTTCTTC. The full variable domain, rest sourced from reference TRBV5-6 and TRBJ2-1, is DAGVTQSPTHLIKTRGQQVTLRCSPKSGHDTVSWYQQALGQGPQFIFQYYEEEERQRGNFPDRFSGHQFPNYSSELNVNALLLGDSALYLCASRGQPGEQFFGPGTRLTVL.

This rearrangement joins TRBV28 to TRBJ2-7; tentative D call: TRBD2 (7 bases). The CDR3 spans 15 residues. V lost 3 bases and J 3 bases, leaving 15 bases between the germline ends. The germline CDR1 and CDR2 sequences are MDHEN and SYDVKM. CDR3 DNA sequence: TGTGCCAGCAGTTTCAAGGGGGGGGGTATCTACGAGCAGTACTTC. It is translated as CASSFKGGGIYEQYF.

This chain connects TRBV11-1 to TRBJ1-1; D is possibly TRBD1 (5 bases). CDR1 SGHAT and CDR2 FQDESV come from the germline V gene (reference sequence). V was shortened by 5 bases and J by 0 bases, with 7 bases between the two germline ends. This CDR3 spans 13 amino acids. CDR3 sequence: CASSVTVNTEAFF. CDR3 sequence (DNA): TGTGCCAGCAGCGTGACAGTGAACACTGAAGCTTTCTTT.

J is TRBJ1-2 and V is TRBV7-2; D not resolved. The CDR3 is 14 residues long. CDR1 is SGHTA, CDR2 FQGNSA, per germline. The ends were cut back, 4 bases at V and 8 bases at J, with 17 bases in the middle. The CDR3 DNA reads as TGTGCCAGCAGCTCAGAGACGGGCGGAAGAGGCTACACCTTC. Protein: CASSSETGGRGYTF.

CDR3 nucleotides: TGTGCCAGCAGTCACCAGGGAAACTACGGCAATCAGCCCCAGCATTTT. This encodes CASSHQGNYGNQPQHF. The J gene is TRBJ1-5, the V gene TRBV28, with D possibly matching TRBD1 (5 bases). V was shortened by 5 bases and J by 2 bases, with 16 bases between the two germline ends. From germline, CDR1 is MDHEN and CDR2 SYDVKM. The CDR3 spans 16 residues.

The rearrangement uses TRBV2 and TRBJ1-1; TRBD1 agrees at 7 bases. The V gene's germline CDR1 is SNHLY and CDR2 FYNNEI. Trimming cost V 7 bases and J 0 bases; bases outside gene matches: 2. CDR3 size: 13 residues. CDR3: CASKDRMNTEAFF. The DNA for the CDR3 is TGTGCCAGCAAGGACAGGATGAACACTGAAGCTTTCTTT.

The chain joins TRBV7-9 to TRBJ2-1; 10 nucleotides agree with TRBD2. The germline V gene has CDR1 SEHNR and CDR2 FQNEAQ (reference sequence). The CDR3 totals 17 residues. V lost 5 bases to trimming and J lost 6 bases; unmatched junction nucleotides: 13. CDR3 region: CASSHNPSGGLSNEQFF. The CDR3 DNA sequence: TGTGCCAGCAGCCACAACCCTAGCGGGGGCTTGAGCAATGAGCAGTTCTTC. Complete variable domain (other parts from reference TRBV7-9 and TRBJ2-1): DTGVSQNPRHKITKRGQNVTFRCDPISEHNRLYWYRQTLGQGPEFLTYFQNEAQLEKSRLLSDRFSAERPKGSFSTLEIQRTEQGDSAMYLCASSHNPSGGLSNEQFFGPGTRLTVL.

The CDR3 nucleotides read TGTGCTAGTGGTCCCCCCAGGGGGCCCTCCTACGAGCAGTACTTC. This gives the protein CASGPPRGPSYEQYF. The V call is TRBV12-5, the J call TRBJ2-7; 8 bases agree with TRBD1. This CDR3 is 15 amino acids long. The junction had 6 bases not matched to a gene; V was cut back by 5 bases and J by 0 bases. CDR1 is LGHNT and CDR2 is FRNRAP in the germline V gene. The entire variable domain, with the rest obtained from reference TRBV12-5 and TRBJ2-7, is as follows: DARVTQTPRHKVTEMGQEVTMRCQPILGHNTVFWYRQTMMQGLELLAYFRNRAPLDDSGMPKDRFSAEMPDATLATLKIQPSEPRDSAVYFCASGPPRGPSYEQYFGPGTRLTVT.

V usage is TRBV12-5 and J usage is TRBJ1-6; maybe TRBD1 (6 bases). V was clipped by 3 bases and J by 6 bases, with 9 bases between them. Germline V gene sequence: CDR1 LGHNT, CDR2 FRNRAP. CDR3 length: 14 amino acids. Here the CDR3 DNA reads TGTGCTAGTGGTTTAGGGGGAGCTAATTCACCCCTCCACTTT. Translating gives CASGLGGANSPLHF.

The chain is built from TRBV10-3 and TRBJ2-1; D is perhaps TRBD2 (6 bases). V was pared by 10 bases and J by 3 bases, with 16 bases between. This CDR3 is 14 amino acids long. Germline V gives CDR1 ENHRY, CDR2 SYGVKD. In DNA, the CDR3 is TGTGCCACCGTAGCGGAGAGATTCTACAATGAGCAGTTCTTC. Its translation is CATVAERFYNEQFF.

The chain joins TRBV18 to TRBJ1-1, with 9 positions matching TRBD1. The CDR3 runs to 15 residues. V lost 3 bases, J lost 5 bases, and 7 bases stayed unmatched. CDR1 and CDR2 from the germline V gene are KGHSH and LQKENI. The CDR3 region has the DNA TGTGCCAGCTCACCCTCTACAGGGGGCGTTACTGAAGCTTTCTTT. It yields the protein CASSPSTGGVTEAFF.

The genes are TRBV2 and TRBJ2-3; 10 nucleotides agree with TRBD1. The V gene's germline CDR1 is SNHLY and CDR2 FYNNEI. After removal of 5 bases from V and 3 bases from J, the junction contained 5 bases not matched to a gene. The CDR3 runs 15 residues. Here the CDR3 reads CASSLRDRGTDTQYF. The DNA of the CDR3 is TGTGCCAGCAGTCTCCGGGACAGGGGTACAGATACGCAGTATTTT.

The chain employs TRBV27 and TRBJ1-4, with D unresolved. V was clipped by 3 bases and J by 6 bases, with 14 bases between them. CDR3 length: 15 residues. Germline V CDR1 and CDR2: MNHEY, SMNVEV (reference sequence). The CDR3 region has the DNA TGTGCCAGCAGTTTCCTCCCTTCGTGGGATGAAAAACTGTTTTTT. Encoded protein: CASSFLPSWDEKLFF.

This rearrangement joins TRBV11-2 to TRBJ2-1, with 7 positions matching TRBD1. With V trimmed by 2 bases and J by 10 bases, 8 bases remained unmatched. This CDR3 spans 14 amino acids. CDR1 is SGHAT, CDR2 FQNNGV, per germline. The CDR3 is CASSLFDRVREQFF. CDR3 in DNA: TGTGCCAGCAGCTTATTTGACAGGGTAAGGGAGCAGTTCTTC.

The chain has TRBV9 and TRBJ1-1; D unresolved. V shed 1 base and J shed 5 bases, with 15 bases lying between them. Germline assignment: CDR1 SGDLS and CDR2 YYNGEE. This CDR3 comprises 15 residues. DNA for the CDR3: TGTGCCAGCAGCGTAAGCATAGAGGGTACGACTGAAGCTTTCTTT. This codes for CASSVSIEGTTEAFF.

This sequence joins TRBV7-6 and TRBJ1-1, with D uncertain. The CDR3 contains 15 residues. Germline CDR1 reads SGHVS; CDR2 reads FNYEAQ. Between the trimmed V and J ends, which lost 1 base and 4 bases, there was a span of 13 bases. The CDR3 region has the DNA TGTGCCAGCAGCTTAGGCGGGTATGAGTCCACTGAAGCTTTCTTT. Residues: CASSLGGYESTEAFF.

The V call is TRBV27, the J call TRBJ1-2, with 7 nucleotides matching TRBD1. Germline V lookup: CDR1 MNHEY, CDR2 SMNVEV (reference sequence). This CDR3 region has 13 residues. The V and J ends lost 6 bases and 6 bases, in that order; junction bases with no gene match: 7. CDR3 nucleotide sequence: TGTGCCAGCAGCACGGACAGGATTAATGGCTACACCTTC. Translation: CASSTDRINGYTF.

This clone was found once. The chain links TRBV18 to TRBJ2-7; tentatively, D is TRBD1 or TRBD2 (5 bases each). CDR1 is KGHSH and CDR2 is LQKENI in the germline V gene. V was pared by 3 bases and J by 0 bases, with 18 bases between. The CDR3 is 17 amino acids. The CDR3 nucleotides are TGTGCCAGCTCACCGACCCTTGGGACCGATAGCTCCTACGAGCAGTACTTC. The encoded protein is CASSPTLGTDSSYEQYF.

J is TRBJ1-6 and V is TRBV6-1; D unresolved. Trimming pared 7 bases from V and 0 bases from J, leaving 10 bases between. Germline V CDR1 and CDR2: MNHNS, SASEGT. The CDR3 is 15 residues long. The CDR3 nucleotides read TGTGCCAGCATTGACAAGAGCTCCTATAATTCACCCCTCCACTTT. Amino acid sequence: CASIDKSSYNSPLHF.

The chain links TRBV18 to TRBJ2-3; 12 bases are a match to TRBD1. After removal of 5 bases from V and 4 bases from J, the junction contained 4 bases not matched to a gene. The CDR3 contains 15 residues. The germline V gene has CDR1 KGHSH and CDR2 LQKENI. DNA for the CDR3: TGTGCCAGCTCATCCGGGACAGGGGGCGCAGATACGCAGTATTTT. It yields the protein CASSSGTGGADTQYF.

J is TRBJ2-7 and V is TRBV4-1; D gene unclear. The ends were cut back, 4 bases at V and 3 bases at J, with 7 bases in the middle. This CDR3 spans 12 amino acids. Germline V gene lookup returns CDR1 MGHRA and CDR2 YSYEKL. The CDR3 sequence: CASSPPGYEQYF. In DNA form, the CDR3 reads TGCGCCAGCAGCCCCCCCGGCTACGAGCAGTACTTC.

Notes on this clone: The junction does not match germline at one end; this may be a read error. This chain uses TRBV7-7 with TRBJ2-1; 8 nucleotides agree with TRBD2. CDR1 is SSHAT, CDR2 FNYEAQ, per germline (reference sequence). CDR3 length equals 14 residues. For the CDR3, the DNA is TGTGCTAGCAGCTTAGCACATCGGGAGGGTGAGCAGTTCTTC. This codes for CASSLAHREGEQFF.

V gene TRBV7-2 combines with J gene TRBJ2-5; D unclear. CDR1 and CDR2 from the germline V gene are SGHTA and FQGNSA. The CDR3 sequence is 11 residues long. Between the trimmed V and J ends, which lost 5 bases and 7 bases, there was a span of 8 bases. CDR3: CASSLMGTQYF. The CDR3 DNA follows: TGTGCCAGCAGCCTAATGGGGACCCAGTACTTC.